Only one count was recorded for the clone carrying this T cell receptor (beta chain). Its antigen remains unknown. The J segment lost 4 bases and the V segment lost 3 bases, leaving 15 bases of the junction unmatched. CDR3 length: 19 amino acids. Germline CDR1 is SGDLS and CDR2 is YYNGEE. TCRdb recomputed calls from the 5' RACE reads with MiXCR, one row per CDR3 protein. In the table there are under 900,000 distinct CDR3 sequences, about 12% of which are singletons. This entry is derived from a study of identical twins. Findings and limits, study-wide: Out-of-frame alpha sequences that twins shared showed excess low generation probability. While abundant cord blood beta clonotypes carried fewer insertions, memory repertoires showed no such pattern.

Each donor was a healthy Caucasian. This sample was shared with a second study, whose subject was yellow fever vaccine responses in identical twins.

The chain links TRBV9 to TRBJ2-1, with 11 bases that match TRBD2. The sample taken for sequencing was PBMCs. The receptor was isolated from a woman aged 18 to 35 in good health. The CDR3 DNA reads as TGTGCCAGCAGCGCTGGGGGGACTAGCGGCCCATGGGGGTACAATGAGCAGTTCTTC. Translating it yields CASSAGGTSGPWGYNEQFF.